The sequence of this T cell receptor (beta chain) was determined in a study of T-cell reconstitution after alpha-beta-depleted transplantation in children. This clonotype was seen a handful of times. The V gene's germline CDR1 is SGHAT and CDR2 FQNNGV. J lost 7 bases, V lost 5 bases, and 11 bases had no gene match. The CDR3 covers 18 residues. For TCRbeta, the library was prepared with unique molecular identifiers. A single record per CDR3 protein comes from TCRdb applying MiXCR to the PCR reads. The table has a few hundred thousand distinct CDR3 sequences, around 21% seen once. The chain joins TRBV11-2 to TRBJ2-1; 16 bases align to TRBD2. The clonotype was recovered from a human donor who donated a stem cell graft to a child with acute myeloid leukemia. Sample: PBMCs from the stem cell graft donor, taken from the stem cell graft. The CDR3 DNA reads TGTGCCAGCAGCCACGAAGCAATGGGACTAGCGGGAGGGAATGAGCAGTTCTTC. Translated, it gives CASSHEAMGLAGGNEQFF.